These T cell receptor beta chains were read from a single sample in a study of shared clonotypes between healthy human individuals. Clones were sequenced by immunoSEQ multiplex PCR, and TCRdb holds only the in-frame ones, with some missing. The sample has 800,000 to 950,000 clones, about 96% seen once. Sequenced: naive CD8+ T cells sorted from blood. Source of these receptors: a young man in good health. Both conserved end residues are part of each CDR3. The D gene is left open where the match is weak. Clone size is given for some rows only: seen once, a few or many times, or a class if the clone is expanded.

abundance	d_gene	v_gene	j_gene	CDR3nt	CDR3aa
NA	NA	TRBV11-1	TRBJ2-6	TGTGCCAGCAGCCCTCGGACAGCTGGGGCCAACGTCCTGACTTTC	CASSPRTAGANVLTF
once	TRBD1	TRBV27	TRBJ2-7	TGTGCCAGCAGTCAAGCTGGACAGGGGGGTTACGAGCAGTACTTC	CASSQAGQGGYEQYF
NA	TRBD2	TRBV7-9	TRBJ2-1	TGTGCCAGCAGCTTAAGCGGGAGTGAGCAGTTCTTC	CASSLSGSEQFF
NA	TRBD1	TRBV5-1	TRBJ1-2	TGCGCCAGCAGCTTGATTACAGGGGGCCAGGGCTACACCTTC	CASSLITGGQGYTF
NA	NA	TRBV10-3	TRBJ1-5	TGTGCCATCAGTCCGGGGGGAATGCGGCAGGGCCAATATAGCAATCAGCCCCAGCATTTT	CAISPGGMRQGQYSNQPQHF
NA	TRBD2	TRBV11-3	TRBJ2-1	TGTGCCAGCAGCTCTGGACTAGCGGGAGTTGAGCAGTTCTTC	CASSSGLAGVEQFF
NA	TRBD2	TRBV7-9	TRBJ2-1	TGTGCCAGCAGCTTAGCTAGCGGGAGCTTCAATGAGCAGTTCTTC	CASSLASGSFNEQFF
NA	NA	TRBV5-1	TRBJ2-5	TGCGCCAGCAGCTCCGACAGATACCAAGAGACCCAGTACTTC	CASSSDRYQETQYF
NA	TRBD2	TRBV27	TRBJ2-7	TGTGCCAGCAGACTATTACTAGCGGGCTTCTACGAGCAGTACTTC	CASRLLLAGFYEQYF
NA	NA	TRBV29-1	TRBJ1-2	TGCAGCGCCTACGTAGGGGAACCAACTTTTTATGGCTACACCTTC	CSAYVGEPTFYGYTF
NA	TRBD2	TRBV27	TRBJ2-7	TGTGCCAGCAGTTCGGGACTAGCGGGAGAAGGCGAGCAGTACTTC	CASSSGLAGEGEQYF
NA	NA	TRBV11-2	TRBJ2-7	TGTGCCAGCAGCCCCGGACTATCCCCCTACGAGCAGTACTTC	CASSPGLSPYEQYF
NA	TRBD1	TRBV29-1	TRBJ2-7	TGCAGCGTTACCGGGACAGGGCCCTCCTACGAGCAGTACTTC	CSVTGTGPSYEQYF
NA	TRBD1	TRBV5-1	TRBJ2-1	TGCGCCAGCAGCTTGGCCCAGACAGGGGCTACTCCGGATGAGCAGTTCTTC	CASSLAQTGATPDEQFF
NA	NA	TRBV21-1	TRBJ2-5	TGTGCCAGCAGCAAGCTCATCAATAAGGACAGGGGGGGACAGACCCAGTACTTC	CASSKLINKDRGGQTQYF
NA	NA	TRBV7-9	TRBJ2-3	TGTGCCAGCAGCTTATATCCATTACTAAGCACAGATACGCAGTATTTT	CASSLYPLLSTDTQYF
NA	NA	TRBV6-6	TRBJ1-2	TGTGCCAGCAGTTACTCGGCAGAGATCTATGGCTACACCTTC	CASSYSAEIYGYTF
NA	TRBD1	TRBV27	TRBJ2-7	TGTGCCAGCAGTAACAGACAGGGGTACGAGCAGTACTTC	CASSNRQGYEQYF
NA	NA	TRBV7-9	TRBJ2-2	TGTGCCAGCAGCTTTTCCCTCGGAACGCTCGCCGGGGAGCTGTTTTTT	CASSFSLGTLAGELFF
NA	NA	TRBV5-1	TRBJ1-2	TGCGCCAGCAGCGAAAGGCCGTATGGCTACACCTTC	CASSERPYGYTF
NA	TRBD1	TRBV7-3	TRBJ2-1	TGTGCCAGCAGCTTATACCCCACACGACAGGGTGAGGATGAGCAGTTCTTC	CASSLYPTRQGEDEQFF
NA	TRBD2	TRBV28	TRBJ2-1	TGTGCCAGCAGTTCAAACAGCGGGAGGGCCTCTAACAATGAGCAGTTCTTC	CASSSNSGRASNNEQFF
NA	NA	TRBV6-5	TRBJ2-7	TGTGCCAGCAGTAACTTAGGGGATCACACCTACGAGCAGTACTTC	CASSNLGDHTYEQYF
NA	TRBD1	TRBV28	TRBJ1-5	TGTGCCAGCAGTTGGATGGGACAGAACAATCAGCCCCAGCATTTT	CASSWMGQNNQPQHF
NA	NA	TRBV11-2	TRBJ2-3	TGTGCCAGCAGCTTAGGGGTCGGTACGCAGTATTTT	CASSLGVGTQYF
NA	NA	TRBV2	TRBJ1-5	TGTGCCAGCACCGCGAATAGCAATCAGCCCCAGCATTTT	CASTANSNQPQHF
few	NA	TRBV9	TRBJ2-3	TGTGCCAGCAACGGGGGGCAGGGTTATGGAACAGATACGCAGTATTTT	CASNGGQGYGTDTQYF
NA	NA	TRBV27	TRBJ2-7	TGTGCCAGCAGTTTAGACCCAGGGGCCTACGAGCAGTACTTC	CASSLDPGAYEQYF
NA	NA	TRBV2	TRBJ2-7	TGTGCCAGCCGGGGGGACAGCTACGAGCAGTACTTC	CASRGDSYEQYF